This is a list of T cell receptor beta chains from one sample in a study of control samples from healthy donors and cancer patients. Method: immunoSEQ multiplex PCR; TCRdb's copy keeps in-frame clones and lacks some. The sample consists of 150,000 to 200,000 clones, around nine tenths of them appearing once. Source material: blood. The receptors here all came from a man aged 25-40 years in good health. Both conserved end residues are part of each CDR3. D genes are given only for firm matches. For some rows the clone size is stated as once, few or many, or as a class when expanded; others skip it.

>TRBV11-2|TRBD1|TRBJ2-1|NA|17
TGTGCCAGCAGCCAACGCCCCGGGACAGGACAAAACAATGAGCAGTTCTTC
CASSQRPGTGQNNEQFF
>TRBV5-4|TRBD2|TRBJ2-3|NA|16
TGTGCCAGCAGGGCCCGACTAGCGGGAGCCACAGATACGCAGTATTTT
CASRARLAGATDTQYF
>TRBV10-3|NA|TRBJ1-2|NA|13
TGTGCCATCAGTGAAAACTCTGGGGACGGCTACACCTTC
CAISENSGDGYTF
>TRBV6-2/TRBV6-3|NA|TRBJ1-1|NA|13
TGTGCCAGCAGCCCCCAGGAAAACACTGAAGCTTTCTTT
CASSPQENTEAFF
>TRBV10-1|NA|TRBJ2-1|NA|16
TGCGCCAGCAGTCCTCTAACTGACTACTCCTACAATGAGCAGTTCTTC
CASSPLTDYSYNEQFF
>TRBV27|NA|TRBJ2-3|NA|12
TGTGCCAGCAGCCGAAGCACAGATACGCAGTATTTT
CASSRSTDTQYF
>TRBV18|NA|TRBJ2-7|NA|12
TGTGCCAGCTCACCTTCGCAGTACGAGCAGTACTTC
CASSPSQYEQYF
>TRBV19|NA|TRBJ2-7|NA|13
TGTGCCAGTAGTAAGAAATCCCCCTACGAGCAGTACTTC
CASSKKSPYEQYF
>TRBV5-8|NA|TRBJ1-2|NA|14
TGTGCCAGCAGTTTGGAGACCCTCCTAAAGGACTACACCTTC
CASSLETLLKDYTF
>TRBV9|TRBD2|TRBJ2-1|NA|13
TGTGCCAGCAACCTAGCGGGCGGCAATGAGCAGTTCTTC
CASNLAGGNEQFF
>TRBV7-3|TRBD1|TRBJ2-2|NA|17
TGTGCCAGCAGCCCTCGAGGCGACAGGGCCGCCACCGGGGAGCTGTTTTTT
CASSPRGDRAATGELFF
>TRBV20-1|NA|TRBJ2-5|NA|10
TGCAGTGGGATCCAAGAGACCCAGTACTTC
CSGIQETQYF
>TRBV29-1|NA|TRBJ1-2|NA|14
TGCAGCGTTGCCCCTCGTCTTCATAGCTATGGCTACACCTTC
CSVAPRLHSYGYTF
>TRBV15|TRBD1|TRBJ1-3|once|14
TGTGCCACCAAGACCGGGACAGGGGGAAACACCATATATTTT
CATKTGTGGNTIYF
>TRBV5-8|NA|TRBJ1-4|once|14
TGTGCCAGCAGCGGGGCCGAAAGGGGCGAAAAACTGTTTTTT
CASSGAERGEKLFF
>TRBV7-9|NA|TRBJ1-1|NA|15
TGTGCCAGCAGCTTAGCCTCGGGCGGGAACACTGAAGCTTTCTTT
CASSLASGGNTEAFF
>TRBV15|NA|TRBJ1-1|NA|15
TGTGCCACCAGCATTTCGTCGGAATTCGCAACTGAAGCTTTCTTT
CATSISSEFATEAFF
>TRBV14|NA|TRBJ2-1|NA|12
TGTGCCAGCAGCCGAGACTCTAGTGAGCAGTTCTTC
CASSRDSSEQFF
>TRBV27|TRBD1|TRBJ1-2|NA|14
TGTGCCAGCAGTTTAAGGGACAGGGGTTATGGCTACACCTTC
CASSLRDRGYGYTF
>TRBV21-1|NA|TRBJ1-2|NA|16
TGTGCCAGCAGCAAGACAGGGGAAGAGAGGGTCTATGGCTACACCTTC
CASSKTGEERVYGYTF
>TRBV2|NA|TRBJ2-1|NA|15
TGTGCCAGCAGTGGCTTGAGAGGGGGGTCGAATGAGCAGTTCTTC
CASSGLRGGSNEQFF
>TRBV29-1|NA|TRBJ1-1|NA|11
TGCAGCTCAAGGGTTAACACTGAAGCTTTCTTT
CSSRVNTEAFF
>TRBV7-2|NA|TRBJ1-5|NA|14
TGTGCCAGCAGCCCTCGGCGAGGAAATCAGCCCCAGCATTTT
CASSPRRGNQPQHF
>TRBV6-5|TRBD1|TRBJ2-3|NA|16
TGTGCCAGCAGTTTCCCTCTTACAGGGGCGGCAGATACGCAGTATTTT
CASSFPLTGAADTQYF
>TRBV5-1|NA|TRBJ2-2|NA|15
TGCGCCAGCAGCCCGGGGGACCGAAACACCGGGGAGCTGTTTTTT
CASSPGDRNTGELFF
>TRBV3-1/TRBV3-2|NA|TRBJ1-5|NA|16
TGTGCCAGCAGCCAAGATCGAGGGTCTAGCAATCAGCCCCAGCATTTT
CASSQDRGSSNQPQHF
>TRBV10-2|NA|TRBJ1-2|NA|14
TGCGCCAGCAGTGAGTCGAAGAGGACGGATGGCTACACCTTC
CASSESKRTDGYTF